These T cell receptor beta chains were read from a single sample in a study of OX40 agonist ivuxolimab in advanced cancers. Repertoires were generated with immunoSEQ multiplex PCR, while TCRdb's copy carries only in-frame clones and drops some. The data contain about 100,000 clones, around 94% of them singletons. Sequences were derived from CD4+ or CD8+ T cells sorted from blood, sampled in a trial of the OX40 agonist ivuxolimab. The receptors originated from an adult with an advanced solid tumor such as melanoma, head and neck, liver or kidney cancer. The CDR3 runs from the conserved cysteine through the conserved F or W. D genes are given only for firm matches. The size field is filled for only some rows; it gives once, few, many or a size class.

>NA|TRBJ1-1|TRBV7-6|NA
CASSRRGGVNTEAFF
TGTGCCAGCAGCCGAAGGGGAGGGGTGAACACTGAAGCTTTCTTT
>NA|TRBJ2-3|TRBV7-8|NA
CASSVGRGGTDTQYF
TGTGCCAGCAGCGTGGGGAGAGGGGGCACAGATACGCAGTATTTT
>NA|TRBJ1-2|TRBV5-8|NA
CASSLYVQGNYGYTF
TGTGCCAGCAGCCTTTACGTACAGGGCAACTATGGCTACACCTTC
>TRBD1|TRBJ1-5|TRBV10-3|once
CAISGTGNQPQHF
TGTGCCATCAGCGGGACAGGCAATCAGCCCCAGCATTTT
>NA|TRBJ2-2|TRBV5-1|NA
CASSQGGTGELFF
TGCGCCAGCAGCCAAGGTGGTACCGGGGAGCTGTTTTTT
>NA|TRBJ1-4|TRBV2|NA
CASSGGRGTNEKLFF
TGTGCCAGCAGTGGGGGGAGGGGCACTAATGAAAAACTGTTTTTT
>NA|TRBJ2-7|TRBV5-6|NA
CASSLWGSYEQYF
TGTGCCAGCAGCTTGTGGGGCTCCTACGAGCAGTACTTC
>TRBD2|TRBJ2-3|TRBV10-1|NA
CASSDGRGGPDTQYF
TGCGCCAGCAGTGACGGTCGGGGGGGCCCAGATACGCAGTATTTT
>NA|TRBJ2-2|TRBV28|NA
CASSPLGGRTGELFF
TGTGCCAGCAGTCCGCTGGGGGGCCGCACCGGGGAGCTGTTTTTT
>TRBD2|TRBJ2-7|TRBV5-6|once
CASSWPSSGRRDEQYF
TGTGCCAGCAGCTGGCCGTCTAGCGGGAGGCGGGACGAGCAGTACTTC
>TRBD1|TRBJ2-1|TRBV11-2|NA
CASSPPGTGSYNEQFF
TGTGCCAGCAGCCCCCCCGGGACAGGCTCCTACAATGAGCAGTTCTTC
>NA|TRBJ1-2|TRBV10-3|NA
CATHPGSGGYTF
TGTGCCACCCACCCCGGTTCGGGTGGCTACACCTTC
>NA|TRBJ1-1|TRBV11-3|once
CASSLDVGTEAFF
TGTGCCAGCAGCTTAGACGTTGGGACTGAAGCTTTCTTT
>TRBD1|TRBJ1-2|TRBV4-3|once
CASSHTERRTGEYYGYTF
TGCGCCAGCAGCCATACAGAACGCCGGACAGGAGAGTACTATGGCTACACCTTC
>NA|TRBJ1-4|TRBV5-1|NA
CASSLSGVREKLFF
TGCGCCAGCAGCTTGTCAGGGGTCCGTGAAAAACTGTTTTTT
>TRBD2|TRBJ2-1|TRBV18|NA
CASSPQERGGAGNEQFF
TGTGCCAGCTCACCCCAGGAGAGGGGAGGGGCGGGGAATGAGCAGTTCTTC
>TRBD2|TRBJ2-1|TRBV5-4|NA
CASSLPASGSGDEQFF
TGTGCCAGCAGCTTGCCGGCTAGCGGGAGTGGCGATGAGCAGTTCTTC
>NA|TRBJ2-7|TRBV10-3|NA
CAISESRTTYEQYF
TGTGCCATCAGTGAGTCCAGGACAACCTACGAGCAGTACTTC
>NA|TRBJ1-1|TRBV7-2|once
CASSLELNTEAFF
TGTGCCAGCAGCTTAGAACTGAACACTGAAGCTTTCTTT
>NA|TRBJ1-2|TRBV29-1|NA
CSVERTVYGYTF
TGCAGCGTTGAAAGGACAGTCTATGGCTACACCTTC